This T cell receptor beta chain was obtained from a study of memory B cells and T cells in multiple sclerosis. Assay used: immunoSEQ multiplex PCR; TCRdb lists only in-frame clones, some missing. The sample records 35,000 to 55,000 clones, roughly four fifths being singletons. This clone was seen more than once but under ten times. Antigen: not known. After stimulus-free culture, autoproliferating CFSE-dim and non-proliferating CFSE-high T cells were sequenced separately. Pooled replicate wells came from around 5x10^7 CFSE-labeled PBMCs cultured 7 days without stimulus. Germline CDR1 and CDR2: MNHEY and SVGAGI. The CDR3 runs 11 residues. V was clipped by 7 bases and J by 5 bases, with 6 bases between them. Study results and limitations: Compartments had unequal clone-set sizes, affecting shared clonotype counts.

The sample taken for sequencing was PBMCs from blood kept in culture. V is TRBV6-5 and J is TRBJ1-5; possible D gene TRBD1, 6 bases. The TCR comes from a human donor with multiple sclerosis. CDR3 in amino acids: CASKGDQPQHF. CDR3 bases: TGTGCCAGCAAGGGGGATCAGCCCCAGCATTTT.